Listed here are 2 T cell receptor beta chains from one sample, sequenced in a study of blood T cell repertoires in COVID-19. Generated by immunoSEQ multiplex PCR, the TCRdb table keeps only in-frame clones and is missing some. The sample lists 150,000 or so clones; roughly 76% were seen once. Sample: peripheral blood. These receptors were collected from a human donor with acute or convalescent COVID-19. The donor label of this sample is uncertain.

This chain joins TRBV29-1 and TRBJ1-2; D ambiguous. Germline loops: CDR1 SQVTM, CDR2 ANQGSEA. The V gene lost 7 bases and the J gene lost 2 bases, with 14 bases spanning the gap. This CDR3 spans 13 amino acids. The CDR3 DNA is TGCAGCGCAAGAACCGGGGTGAACTATGGCTACACCTTC. This translates into CSARTGVNYGYTF.

The sample holds one count of this clone. The chain uses TRBV11-2 and TRBJ1-5; 9 nucleotides agree with TRBD1. The CDR3 consists of 17 residues. V lost 0 bases and J lost 5; bases outside the gene matches: 8. Germline V gene data show CDR1 as SGHAT and CDR2 as FQNNGV. The CDR3 sequence: CASSLDGGQGKHQPQHF. The DNA of the CDR3 is TGTGCCAGCAGCTTAGATGGGGGACAGGGAAAACATCAGCCCCAGCATTTT.